The 27 T cell receptor beta chains given below trace back to one sample, sequenced in a study of T cell repertoires in aging, cancer and after chemotherapy (dated by TCRdb to between 2018 and 2021). Genomic DNA extracted from peripheral blood, rather than sorted cells or RNA, was used as the source for amplification of TCR beta rearrangements. These reads were obtained on an Illumina MiSeq. Rearranged TRB sequences spanning V, D and J segments were amplified in a multiplex touch-down PCR with a mixed TRB-A/B primer pool. Clones were called with MiXCR by TCRdb after fastp trimmed the public reads at Q25, and only in-frame beta chains were retained. CDR3 protein sequences are deduplicated, and each keeps its most common genes and DNA. The sample has around 20,000 distinct CDR3 sequences on record, 30% to 45% of them singletons. The ten largest account for over 15% of the sample. Specimen: blood. The receptors derive from a human donor with a solid tumor.

This clonotype was found once. V usage is TRBV6-1 and J usage is TRBJ2-7; D assignment may be TRBD1 or TRBD2 (5 bases each). The germline V gene has CDR1 MNHNS and CDR2 SASEGT. The CDR3 has 16 residues. The V end was cut by 3 bases, the J end by 0 bases, with 15 bases between. DNA of the CDR3: TGTGCCAGCAGTGAGACCCCCCGGGGACCCTCCTACGAGCAGTACTTC. This encodes CASSETPRGPSYEQYF.

The rearrangement uses TRBV6-5 and TRBJ1-6; 7 bases are shared with TRBD1. The CDR3 spans 15 residues. The ends lost 2 bases at V and 6 bases at J; junction bases unmatched: 4. Per the germline V gene, CDR1 is MNHEY and CDR2 is SVGAGI. In DNA, the CDR3 is TGTGCCAGCAGTTACGGAGGGGGCCGTAATTCACCCCTCCACTTT. This codes for CASSYGGGRNSPLHF.

V is TRBV24-1 and J is TRBJ1-4, with 11 bases identical to TRBD1. Germline-derived CDR1 and CDR2 are KGHDR and SFDVKD. The CDR3 has 14 residues. After removal of 6 bases from V and 8 bases from J, the junction contained 4 bases not matched to a gene. The CDR3 reads CATSPGQGEEKLFF. The CDR3 DNA follows: TGTGCCACCAGTCCGGGACAGGGGGAAGAAAAACTGTTTTTT.

This chain connects TRBV6-1 to TRBJ2-1, with 7 bases fitting TRBD1. The germline V gene has CDR1 MNHNS and CDR2 SASEGT. The J segment lost 12 bases and the V segment lost 4 bases, leaving 6 bases of the junction unmatched. The CDR3 consists of 12 residues. CDR3 sequence reads: CASSAQGEWQFF. The CDR3 nucleotides are TGTGCCAGCAGTGCCCAGGGGGAGTGGCAGTTCTTC.

The chain joins TRBV5-3 to TRBJ2-5; D is ambiguous. TRBV5-3 is placed among ORFs of uncertain function. V was shortened by 6 bases and J by 5 bases, with 8 bases between the two germline ends. The CDR3 runs to 11 residues. The CDR3 coding sequence is TGTGCCAGAAACCTTAGGGAGACCCAGTACTTC. This codes for CARNLRETQYF.

The rearrangement joins TRBV10-3 to TRBJ2-2, with TRBD1 matching over 8 bases. The CDR3 totals 15 residues. V gave up 6 bases and J gave up 1 base; unmatched junction bases: 4. Germline V CDR1 and CDR2: ENHRY, SYGVKD. CDR3 loop: CAISQQGGNTGELFF. In DNA form, the CDR3 reads TGTGCCATCAGCCAACAGGGGGGGAACACCGGGGAGCTGTTTTTT.

V usage is TRBV19 and J usage is TRBJ2-3; weak D call: TRBD2 (7 bases). The CDR3 spans 17 residues. The germline CDR1 and CDR2 sequences are LNHDA and SQIVND (reference sequence). V lost 7 bases to trimming and J lost 0 bases, with 20 bases between them. The chain's CDR3 is CASTAGGGHPSTDTQYF. The CDR3 DNA reads TGTGCCAGTACCGCGGGCGGGGGCCACCCGAGCACAGATACGCAGTATTTT.

V is TRBV6-4 and J is TRBJ2-1, with a tentative D call TRBD2 (6 bases). With 5 bases removed from V and 1 base from J, the gap between germline ends came to 12 bases. This CDR3 contains 15 residues. In germline, CDR1 is MRHNA, CDR2 SNTAGT. This chain's CDR3 is CASSPSAGSYNEQFF. The CDR3 DNA follows: TGTGCCAGCAGTCCCTCGGCGGGGTCCTACAATGAGCAGTTCTTC.

Within the sample, this clonotype is medium-sized. The rearrangement uses TRBV19 and TRBJ2-3, with 8 bases fitting TRBD2. The ends lost 10 bases at V and 3 bases at J; junction bases unmatched: 6. Germline CDR1 LNHDA, CDR2 SQIVND (reference sequence). The CDR3 has 13 amino acids. Written as DNA, the CDR3 is TGTGCCACCAGAGCGGGAGCTACAGATACGCAGTATTTT. It yields the protein CATRAGATDTQYF.

Remarks on this clonotype: A read error is possible here, since a much larger clone lies one base away. V gene TRBV11-1 combines with J gene TRBJ2-5; TRBD1 might be the D (5 bases). The CDR3 length is 17 residues. The germline V gene has CDR1 SGHAT and CDR2 FQDESV (reference sequence). This CDR3 is CARSFNQGIFRQETQYF. The CDR3 bases are TGTGCCAGAAGCTTTAACCAGGGAATATTTCGGCAAGAGACCCAGTACTTC.

This clonotype occurred a few times. The chain carries TRBV12-3 or TRBV12-4 and TRBJ1-6; 11 bases agree with TRBD1. This CDR3 has 15 residues. V trimming: 6 bases; J trimming: 8 bases; junction bases outside the gene matches: 6. CDR3 sequence (DNA): TGTGCCAGCAGAGGACAGGGGGCCGGTTATTCACCCCTCCACTTT. It codes for CASRGQGAGYSPLHF.

The chain employs TRBV29-1 and TRBJ2-3; TRBD1 might be the D (5 bases). V was shortened by 4 bases and J by 2 bases, with 13 bases between the two germline ends. This CDR3 has 14 amino acids. Germline V CDR1 and CDR2: SQVTM, ANQGSEA. The CDR3 sequence is CSVGGKGATDTQYF. The CDR3 DNA sequence: TGCAGCGTTGGTGGGAAAGGGGCCACAGATACGCAGTATTTT.

This clonotype appeared a few times. The gene calls are TRBV6-2 or TRBV6-3 and TRBJ1-1; D remains ambiguous. Germline CDR1 reads MNHEY; CDR2 reads SVGEGT. This CDR3 has 13 residues. Trimming took off 6 bases at V and 1 base at J, with 9 bases between the two ends. The CDR3 here is CASSSRPNTEAFF. CDR3 DNA: TGTGCCAGCAGCTCGCGGCCGAACACTGAAGCTTTCTTT.

This chain uses TRBV7-9 with TRBJ2-5; no clear D gene. The CDR3 length is 14 residues. V lost 3 bases to trimming and J lost 5 bases, with 13 bases between them. Per germline, CDR1 SEHNR and CDR2 FQNEAQ (reference sequence). The CDR3 DNA is TGTGCCAGCAGCTTCCCAGTGACAACTGAGACCCAGTACTTC. Protein: CASSFPVTTETQYF.

The chain employs TRBV18 and TRBJ1-2; D unresolved. Trimming took off 0 bases at V and 4 bases at J, with 9 bases between the two ends. CDR3 length: 14 residues. CDR1 is KGHSH, CDR2 LQKENI, per germline. CDR3 DNA: TGTGCCAGCTCACCACCCGCGGACCGCTATGGCTACACCTTC. It specifies CASSPPADRYGYTF.

This chain links TRBV4-1 with TRBJ2-2, with TRBD1 matching over 7 bases. The CDR3 is 13 residues long. The germline V gene encodes CDR1 MGHRA and CDR2 YSYEKL. The junction had 2 bases not matched to a gene; V was cut back by 2 bases and J by 8 bases. The CDR3 nucleotides read TGCGCCAGCAGCCAAACACAGGGGGGGGAGCTGTTTTTT. It translates to CASSQTQGGELFF.

This clonotype is medium-sized. The chain joins TRBV6-4 to TRBJ2-3, with 7 bases identical to TRBD1. In germline, CDR1 is MRHNA, CDR2 SNTAGT. This CDR3 region has 15 residues. J was trimmed by 3 bases and V by 3 bases; bases with no gene match: 6. As DNA, the CDR3 is TGTGCCAGCAGTGAAACAGGGGATGGGACAGATACGCAGTATTTT. It codes for CASSETGDGTDTQYF.

The CDR3 DNA reads as TGTGCCAGCAGCCCAAGGTTATGGGACATAGGCTACGAGCAGTACTTC. It is translated as CASSPRLWDIGYEQYF. The rearrangement joins TRBV6-2 or TRBV6-3 to TRBJ2-7, with D possibly being TRBD1 (6 bases). There are 16 residues in the CDR3. With 6 bases removed from V and 3 bases from J, the gap between germline ends came to 21 bases. Per germline, CDR1 MNHEY and CDR2 SVGEGT.

This clonotype appeared a single time. The chain employs TRBV11-2 and TRBJ2-7, with unresolved D. CDR1 is SGHAT, CDR2 FQNNGV, per germline. The V and J ends lost 1 base and 3 bases respectively, with 10 bases between them. This CDR3 has 14 amino acids. CDR3 sequence reads: CASSLGLGIYEQYF. DNA of the CDR3: TGTGCCAGCAGCTTAGGGTTAGGGATCTACGAGCAGTACTTC.

The chain joins TRBV6-5 to TRBJ1-6; 7 bases agree with TRBD1. The CDR3 contains 14 residues. Trimming cost V 6 bases and J 7 bases; bases outside gene matches: 6. From germline, CDR1 is MNHEY and CDR2 SVGAGI. The CDR3 DNA is TGTGCCAGCAGCCCCGACAGGGAGAATTCACCCCTCCACTTT. Residues: CASSPDRENSPLHF.

This clonotype was found a few times. This sequence joins TRBV29-1 and TRBJ2-7; TRBD1 matches at 11 bases. V trimming: 6 bases; J trimming: 2 bases; junction bases outside the gene matches: 3. This CDR3 has 13 residues. The V gene's germline CDR1 is SQVTM and CDR2 ANQGSEA. CDR3 region: CSVGDRGAYEQYF. DNA for the CDR3: TGCAGCGTAGGGGACAGGGGGGCCTACGAGCAGTACTTC.

The V call is TRBV30, the J call TRBJ2-1; possibly TRBD2 for D (6 bases). The CDR3 consists of 12 residues. The germline V and J ends were trimmed by 3 bases and 6 bases, with 9 bases remaining between them. CDR1 GTSNPN and CDR2 SVGIG come from the germline V gene (reference sequence). CDR3 loop: CAWRPLANEQFF. Written as DNA, the CDR3 is TGTGCCTGGAGACCACTAGCCAATGAGCAGTTCTTC.

A few counts support this clonotype. The chain carries TRBV6-1 and TRBJ2-7; D is possibly TRBD1 (5 bases). From germline, CDR1 is MNHNS and CDR2 SASEGT. V was cut by 3 bases and J by 0 bases, with 9 bases left in between. The CDR3 covers 14 residues. DNA for the CDR3: TGTGCCAGCAGTGAGACAGACCCCTCCTACGAGCAGTACTTC. Translated, it gives CASSETDPSYEQYF.

The rearrangement joins TRBV7-2 to TRBJ1-2, with D possibly TRBD1 on 6 matching bases. CDR3 size: 15 residues. CDR1 and CDR2 (germline): SGHTA, FQGNSA. V lost 4 bases and J lost 8, with 20 bases in between. The CDR3 sequence: CASSSPRGGGEGYTF. CDR3 nucleotide sequence: TGTGCCAGCAGCTCCCCCAGGGGAGGGGGAGAAGGCTACACCTTC.

The V call is TRBV15, the J call TRBJ2-5; 9 nucleotides agree with TRBD1. This CDR3 contains 18 residues. Trimming took 1 base from V and 5 from J; bases not matched to a gene: 14. Germline loops: CDR1 LNHNV, CDR2 YYDKDF (reference sequence). CDR3 bases: TGTGCCACCAGCAGAGGGGGACAGGGATTTGTCTCGCTGGAGACCCAGTACTTC. Amino acid sequence: CATSRGGQGFVSLETQYF.

This clonotype was seen more than once but under ten times. The genes are TRBV6-2 or TRBV6-3 and TRBJ2-1; 14 bases align to TRBD2. In germline, CDR1 is MNHEY, CDR2 SVGEGT. V shed 5 bases and J 7 bases; nucleotides not matched to a gene: 7. The CDR3 covers 16 residues. This CDR3 reads CASSPGTSGRGNEQFF. For the CDR3, the DNA is TGTGCCAGCAGTCCTGGGACTAGCGGGAGAGGGAATGAGCAGTTCTTC.

The chain employs TRBV10-3 and TRBJ2-7; possibly TRBD2 for D (6 bases). The CDR3 has 17 amino acids. Germline V CDR1 and CDR2: ENHRY, SYGVKD. With 0 bases removed from V and 2 bases from J, the gap between germline ends came to 17 bases. This chain's CDR3 is CAISESIGTGTPYEQYF. The CDR3 region has the DNA TGTGCCATCAGTGAGTCGATTGGGACCGGGACTCCCTACGAGCAGTACTTC.